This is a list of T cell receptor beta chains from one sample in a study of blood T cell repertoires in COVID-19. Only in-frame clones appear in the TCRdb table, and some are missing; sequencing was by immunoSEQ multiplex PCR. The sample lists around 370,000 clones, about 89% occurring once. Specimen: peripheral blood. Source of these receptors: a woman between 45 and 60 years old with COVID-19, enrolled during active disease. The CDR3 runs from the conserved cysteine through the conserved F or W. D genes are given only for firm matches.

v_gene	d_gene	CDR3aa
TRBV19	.	CASSIGHENTEAFF
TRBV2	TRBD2	CASRTSGGNTGELFF
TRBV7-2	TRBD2	CASSLSAGGSYEQYF
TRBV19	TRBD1	CASSYRGPVYNEQFF
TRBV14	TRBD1	CASSQGQGNQPQHF
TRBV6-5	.	CASSYSTFGGETQYF
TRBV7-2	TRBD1	CASSSPGQVSGELFF
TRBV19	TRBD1	CASSRDSYNEQFF
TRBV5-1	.	CASSLAGVRNEQFF
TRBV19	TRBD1	CASRTRQGTDTQYF
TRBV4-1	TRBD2	CASSRAGLEQETQYF